Listed here are 20 T cell receptor beta chains from one sample, sequenced in a study of cytomegalovirus exposure and HLA in healthy donors. Primers for the PCR totalled 60 Vbeta and 13 Jbeta. Sequencing was performed with immunoSEQ multiplex PCR; in TCRdb, only in-frame clones are kept and a portion is missing. The top ten hold about 34% of the sample, which has roughly 92,000 clones, about four fifths seen once. The sequenced sample was PBMCs. Receptor source: a man over 45 in good health and CMV-seropositive.

This chain connects TRBV7-3 to TRBJ2-1, with a tentative D call TRBD2 (5 bases). V was clipped by 2 bases and J by 6 bases, with 11 bases between them. CDR3 length equals 14 residues. Germline loops: CDR1 SGHTA, CDR2 FQGTGA. The CDR3: CASSLLRVPNEQFF. Written as DNA, the CDR3 is TGTGCCAGCAGCTTATTGAGGGTCCCCAATGAGCAGTTCTTC.

In DNA form, the CDR3 reads TGTGCCAGCAGCGCCCGGACTAGCCTGGGGCCTATCGTCTATGAGCAGTTCTTC. It codes for CASSARTSLGPIVYEQFF. The V and J genes are TRBV7-2 and TRBJ2-1; 8 bases map to TRBD2. The CDR3 has 18 amino acids. The trim removed 5 bases at V and 8 bases at J, leaving 20 bases unmatched. Germline assignment: CDR1 SGHTA and CDR2 FQGNSA.

The table lists this clone with a few counts. The chain carries TRBV11-3 and TRBJ1-3, with D perhaps matching TRBD1 (5 bases). The length of the CDR3 is 19 residues. Trimming left V 1 base short and J 0 bases short, with 19 bases between. Germline loops: CDR1 SGHNT, CDR2 YENEEA. CDR3 coding DNA: TGTGCCAGCAGCTTAGTCGTCGGGGGGACGGAGAGCTCTGGAAACACCATATATTTT. Translated, it gives CASSLVVGGTESSGNTIYF.

This clone was detected once. This chain uses TRBV6-5 with TRBJ2-7; possibly TRBD2 for D (5 bases). Trimming shortened V by 6 bases and J by 3 bases, and 15 bases separated the two germline ends. Germline assignment: CDR1 MNHEY and CDR2 SVGAGI. This CDR3 is 14 amino acids long. CDR3 region: CASSSTSISYEQYF. Written as DNA, the CDR3 is TGTGCCAGCAGCTCTACTAGTATTAGCTACGAGCAGTACTTC.

The V and J genes are TRBV6-5 and TRBJ2-2; a weak D match, TRBD2 (7 bases). The germline V gene has CDR1 MNHEY and CDR2 SVGAGI. There are 15 residues in the CDR3. Deletions cut 6 bases from V and 4 bases from J, with 15 bases between. CDR3 in DNA: TGTGCCAGCAGGGTGGGAAGGGGGGGCACCGGGGAGCTGTTTTTT. Protein product: CASRVGRGGTGELFF.

V usage is TRBV4-3 and J usage is TRBJ1-1; unclear D gene. The CDR3 is 15 residues long. The germline CDR1 and CDR2 sequences are LGHNA and YSLEER. Trimming took off 0 bases at V and 0 bases at J, with 8 bases between the two ends. CDR3 region: CASSQDAGMNTEAFF. The CDR3 nucleotides read TGCGCCAGCAGCCAAGACGCGGGGATGAACACTGAAGCTTTCTTT.

The V and J genes are TRBV30 and TRBJ2-1; TRBD2 is a possible D gene (5 bases). The ends were cut back, 4 bases at V and 9 bases at J, with 16 bases in the middle. Germline V gene lookup returns CDR1 GTSNPN and CDR2 SVGIG (reference sequence). The CDR3 is 13 amino acids. CDR3 in amino acids: CAWNNRKEGEQFF. CDR3 DNA sequence: TGTGCCTGGAATAACAGAAAAGAGGGTGAGCAGTTCTTC.

V is TRBV7-9 and J is TRBJ1-3; 8 bases align to TRBD1. The CDR3 loop spans 14 amino acids. The V and J ends lost 8 bases and 3 bases, in that order; junction bases with no gene match: 6. Germline CDR1 SEHNR, CDR2 FQNEAQ (reference sequence). CDR3 nucleotide sequence: TGTGCCAGCGGGACAGGACTCCGTGGAAACACCATATATTTT. It translates to CASGTGLRGNTIYF.

This clone was recorded once. The chain has TRBV4-2 and TRBJ2-1; 13 bases agree with TRBD2. Germline CDR1 is LGHNA and CDR2 is YNFKEQ. This CDR3 is built from 18 residues. The junction had 5 bases not matched to a gene; V was cut back by 3 bases and J by 0 bases. This CDR3 reads CASSHPRTSGSSYNEQFF. The CDR3 DNA reads TGTGCCAGCAGCCATCCGAGGACTAGCGGGAGCTCCTACAATGAGCAGTTCTTC.

This chain joins TRBV11-2 and TRBJ1-1; D is ambiguous. This CDR3 contains 18 residues. The germline V gene encodes CDR1 SGHAT and CDR2 FQNNGV. V lost 5 bases and J lost 3, with 25 bases in between. The chain's CDR3 is CASSPLIFRWEVDTEAFF. In DNA, the CDR3 is TGTGCCAGCAGCCCCCTCATTTTCAGATGGGAGGTCGACACTGAAGCTTTCTTT.

This chain uses TRBV5-4 with TRBJ2-3; D is unresolved. V lost 3 bases to trimming and J lost 6 bases, with 11 bases between them. CDR1 and CDR2 from the germline V gene are SGHNT and YYREEE (reference sequence). This CDR3 has 13 residues. For the CDR3, the DNA is TGTGCCAGCAGCTCGGGTGGTATGGATACGCAGTATTTT. It codes for CASSSGGMDTQYF. Full variable domain (rest looked up from reference TRBV5-4 and TRBJ2-3): ETGVTQSPTHLIKTRGQQVTLRCSSQSGHNTVSWYQQALGQGPQFIFQYYREEENGRGNFPPRFSGLQFPNYSSELNVNALELDDSALYLCASSSGGMDTQYFGPGTRLTVL.

CDR3 sequence (DNA): TGTGCCAGCAGCTACAATCAGTATGGGGCCAACGTCCTGACTTTC. It specifies CASSYNQYGANVLTF. The chain employs TRBV6-5 and TRBJ2-6; D gene uncertain. The CDR3 sequence is 15 residues long. Germline V gene data show CDR1 as MNHEY and CDR2 as SVGAGI. Trimming pared 6 bases from V and 3 bases from J, leaving 12 bases between.

The chain uses TRBV30 and TRBJ2-7; 7 nucleotides line up with TRBD2. V shed 3 bases, J shed 12 bases, and the junction held 8 bases outside the gene matches. CDR3 length: 11 residues. Germline CDR1 is GTSNPN and CDR2 is SVGIG (reference sequence). CDR3 bases: TGTGCCTGGAGAAGAGGCGGCGGGAGGTACTTC. Translated, it gives CAWRRGGGRYF.

The J gene is TRBJ1-4, the V gene TRBV28; tentative D call: TRBD1 (5 bases). The V and J ends lost 4 bases and 5 bases respectively, with 17 bases between them. Germline V CDR1 and CDR2: MDHEN, SYDVKM. The length of the CDR3 is 16 residues. The CDR3 DNA is TGTGCCAGCAGTTCCCCGGCGGGGGGTGGGAATGAAAAACTGTTTTTT. It encodes CASSSPAGGGNEKLFF.

In nucleotides, the CDR3 is TGCGCCAGCAGCTTTGCTGGGAGGAACACTGAAGCTTTCTTT. Its translation is CASSFAGRNTEAFF. The chain combines TRBV5-1 with TRBJ1-1; the D is unclear. Trimming left V 2 bases short and J 1 base short, with 9 bases between. Per the germline V gene, CDR1 is SGHRS and CDR2 is YFSETQ. The CDR3 contains 14 residues.

This rearrangement joins TRBV19 to TRBJ2-2; 8 bases match TRBD2. This CDR3 has 18 amino acids. Unmatched junction bases numbered 16, after V lost 5 bases and J lost 5 bases. The germline V gene has CDR1 LNHDA and CDR2 SQIVND (reference sequence). The CDR3 DNA reads as TGTGCCAGTAGTCCAGGTCCAGTCAGCGGGAGACGAACCGGGGAGCTGTTTTTT. This sequence encodes CASSPGPVSGRRTGELFF.

V and J are TRBV7-9 and TRBJ2-5; tentatively, D is TRBD2 (7 bases). The CDR3 spans 17 residues. The germline V gene encodes CDR1 SEHNR and CDR2 FQNEAQ (reference sequence). Trimming shortened V by 2 bases and J by 3 bases, and 19 bases separated the two germline ends. The CDR3 reads CASSLPSRGGGKETQYF. The CDR3 DNA sequence: TGTGCCAGCAGCTTACCCTCCAGGGGCGGGGGTAAAGAGACCCAGTACTTC.

This clone has only one observation. The chain joins TRBV12-5 to TRBJ2-5; possible D gene TRBD2, 6 bases. The ends were cut back, 2 bases at V and 5 bases at J, with 15 bases in the middle. The CDR3 consists of 15 residues. Germline V CDR1 and CDR2: LGHNT, FRNRAP. The CDR3 sequence: CASGLRPGVVETQYF. The CDR3 DNA follows: TGTGCTAGTGGTTTGCGACCGGGAGTGGTGGAGACCCAGTACTTC.

The V and J genes are TRBV7-2 and TRBJ2-5, with D uncertain. Trimming cost V 2 bases and J 2 bases, with 15 bases left between them. The length of the CDR3 is 16 residues. Germline V CDR1 and CDR2: SGHTA, FQGNSA. This chain's CDR3 is CASSLPLLGSQETQYF. In DNA form, the CDR3 reads TGTGCCAGCAGCTTACCCCTTTTGGGCTCTCAAGAGACCCAGTACTTC.

This chain uses TRBV5-1 with TRBJ2-2, with D perhaps TRBD2 (5 bases). V dropped 4 bases and J dropped 3 bases, with 13 bases sitting between them. From germline, CDR1 is SGHRS and CDR2 YFSETQ. This CDR3 is 15 amino acids long. The CDR3 region has the DNA TGCGCCAGCAGCGCGGACGGGGTGGACACCGGGGAGCTGTTTTTT. It is translated as CASSADGVDTGELFF.